This TCR beta chain was identified in a study of response to subunit inactivated influenza vaccine. This clonotype was seen a handful of times. V was cut by 4 bases and J by 10 bases, with 20 bases left in between. This CDR3 has 15 residues. Germline V gene data show CDR1 as LGHNA and CDR2 as YNFKEQ. TCRdb re-called the RT-PCR reads with MiXCR, one entry per CDR3 protein. The data contain around 190,000 distinct CDR3 sequences, about 9% of them seen just once; the ten biggest clones take up 9.5% to 13%. The receptor's source is a man in his fifties who received an inactivated influenza vaccine. The V call is TRBV4-2, the J call TRBJ2-1; D may be TRBD1 or TRBD2 (5 bases each). The sequencing used non-naive T cells sorted from PBMCs, collected on the day of vaccination. CDR3 nucleotides: TGTGCCAGCAGCCTCGGAACGGGACCGCGGGTCGAGCAGTTCTTC. As protein: CASSLGTGPRVEQFF.